In its sample, the clone carrying this T cell receptor (beta chain) was seen once. Its antigen remains unidentified. The data derive from a study of blood T cells in healthy people across ages. Study conclusions and caveats: Significant beta diversity loss was already apparent by age roughly 43, declining roughly linearly. It was held that the diversity estimates obtained from one million T cells were underestimates.

CDR3 length: 17 residues. The use of a sample-barcoded 5' primer and a J-beta primer mix characterized a second PCR of roughly 6 to 11 cycles. TCRdb reanalysed the 5' RACE reads using MiXCR and keeps one entry per CDR3 protein. The repertoire consists of about a million distinct CDR3 sequences, with roughly two fifths occurring once and the leading ten covering roughly 14%. Donation came from healthy Caucasian individuals in Russia who were aged roughly 6 to 95. The draw of peripheral blood yielded around 9.6 milliliters from each donor. The gene calls are TRBV21-1 and TRBJ2-2; the table's D call, TRBD1, has no DNA check behind it. TRBV21-1 is annotated as a pseudogene. Input material: blood. This TCR was sampled from a man aged 18 to 29 in good health. The CDR3, as DNA: TGTGCCAGCAGCAAAGACCCGGGAAGAGGGCTTTTGCTGAAGCTGTTTTTT. This translates into CASSKDPGRGLLLKLFF.